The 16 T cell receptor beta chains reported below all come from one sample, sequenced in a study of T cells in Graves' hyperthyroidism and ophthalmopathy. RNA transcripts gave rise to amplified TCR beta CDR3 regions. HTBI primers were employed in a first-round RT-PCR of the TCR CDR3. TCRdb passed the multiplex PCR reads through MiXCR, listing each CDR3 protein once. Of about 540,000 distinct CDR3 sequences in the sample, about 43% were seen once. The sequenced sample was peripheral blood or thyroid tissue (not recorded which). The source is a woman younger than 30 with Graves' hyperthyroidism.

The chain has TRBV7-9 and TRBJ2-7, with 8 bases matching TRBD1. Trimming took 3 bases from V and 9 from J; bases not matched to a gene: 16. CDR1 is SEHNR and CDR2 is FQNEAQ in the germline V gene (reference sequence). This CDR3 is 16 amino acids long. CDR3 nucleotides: TGTGCCAGCAGCTTGGACAGGGTTGAGGATCTACGAGCGCAGTACTTC. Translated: CASSLDRVEDLRAQYF.

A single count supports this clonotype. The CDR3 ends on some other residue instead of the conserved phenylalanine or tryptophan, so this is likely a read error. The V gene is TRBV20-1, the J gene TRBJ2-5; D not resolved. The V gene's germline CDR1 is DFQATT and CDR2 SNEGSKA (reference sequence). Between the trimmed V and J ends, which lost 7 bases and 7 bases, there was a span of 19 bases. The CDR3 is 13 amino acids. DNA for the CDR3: TGCAGTGACCCCGGGCCCGGGCTTTCGACCCAGTACCTC. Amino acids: CSDPGPGLSTQYL.

In DNA form, the CDR3 reads TGTGCCACCAGCAGTGAAGATCTGGAAACTGGAAACACCATATATTTT. Translated, it gives CATSSEDLETGNTIYF. This sequence joins TRBV15 and TRBJ1-3, with D hard to call. The germline CDR1 and CDR2 sequences are LNHNV and YYDKDF (reference sequence). This CDR3 comprises 16 residues. The V gene lost 3 bases and the J gene lost 2 bases, with 14 bases spanning the gap.

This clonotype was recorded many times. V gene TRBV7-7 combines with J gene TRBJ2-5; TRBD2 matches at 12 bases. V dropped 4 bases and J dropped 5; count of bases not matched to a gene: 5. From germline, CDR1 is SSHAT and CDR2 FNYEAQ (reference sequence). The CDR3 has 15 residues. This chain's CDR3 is CASSSTSGSWETQYF. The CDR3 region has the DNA TGTGCCAGCAGCTCGACTAGCGGGAGCTGGGAGACCCAGTACTTC.

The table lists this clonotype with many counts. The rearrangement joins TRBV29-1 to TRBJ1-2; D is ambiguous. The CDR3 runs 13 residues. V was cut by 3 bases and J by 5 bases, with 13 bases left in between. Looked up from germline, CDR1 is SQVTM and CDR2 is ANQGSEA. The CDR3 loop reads CSVDSQLNYGYTF. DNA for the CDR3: TGCAGCGTTGATTCCCAGCTTAATTATGGCTACACCTTC.

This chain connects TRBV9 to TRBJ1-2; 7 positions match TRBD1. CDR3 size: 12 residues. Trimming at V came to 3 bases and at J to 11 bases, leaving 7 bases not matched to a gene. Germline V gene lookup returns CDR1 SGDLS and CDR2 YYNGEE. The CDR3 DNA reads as TGTGCCAGCAGCGCCGACAGGGCCGGATACACCTTC. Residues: CASSADRAGYTF.

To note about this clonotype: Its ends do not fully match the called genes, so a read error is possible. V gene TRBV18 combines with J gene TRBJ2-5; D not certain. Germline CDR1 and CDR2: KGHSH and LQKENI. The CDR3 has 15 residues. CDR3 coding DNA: TGTGCCAGCTCACCACTTTTTGGCGGTCAAGAGGCCCAGTACTTC. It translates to CASSPLFGGQEAQYF.

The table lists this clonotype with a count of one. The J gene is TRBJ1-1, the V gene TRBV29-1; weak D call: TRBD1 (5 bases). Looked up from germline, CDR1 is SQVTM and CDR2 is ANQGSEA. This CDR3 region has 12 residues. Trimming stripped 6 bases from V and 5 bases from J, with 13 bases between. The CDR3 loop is CSVGDPGTEAFF. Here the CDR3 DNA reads TGCAGCGTCGGGGACCCGGGGACTGAAGCTTTCTTT.

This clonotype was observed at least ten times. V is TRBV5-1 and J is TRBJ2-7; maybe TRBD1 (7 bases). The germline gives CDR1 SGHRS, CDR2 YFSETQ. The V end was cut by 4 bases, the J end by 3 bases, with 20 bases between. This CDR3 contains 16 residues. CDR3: CASSQTRDSFDYEQYF. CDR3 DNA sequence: TGCGCCAGCAGCCAAACGCGGGACAGCTTCGACTACGAGCAGTACTTC.

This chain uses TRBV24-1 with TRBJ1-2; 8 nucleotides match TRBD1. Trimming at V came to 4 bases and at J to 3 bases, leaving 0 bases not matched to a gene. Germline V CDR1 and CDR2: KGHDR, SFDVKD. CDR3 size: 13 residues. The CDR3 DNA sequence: TGTGCCACCAGTGAGACAGGGGACTATGGCTACACCTTC. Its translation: CATSETGDYGYTF.

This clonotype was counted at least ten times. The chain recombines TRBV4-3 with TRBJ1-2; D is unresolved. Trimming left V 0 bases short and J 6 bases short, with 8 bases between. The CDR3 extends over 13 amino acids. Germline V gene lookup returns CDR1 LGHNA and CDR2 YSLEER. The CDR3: CASSQESGDGYTF. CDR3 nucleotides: TGCGCCAGCAGCCAAGAGTCGGGTGATGGCTACACCTTC.

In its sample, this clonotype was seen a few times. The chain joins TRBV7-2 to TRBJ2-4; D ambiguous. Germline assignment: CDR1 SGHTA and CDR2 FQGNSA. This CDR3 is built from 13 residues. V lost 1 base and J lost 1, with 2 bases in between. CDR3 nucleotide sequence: TGTGCCAGCAGCTTAGGGGCCAAAAACATTCAGTACTTC. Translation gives CASSLGAKNIQYF.

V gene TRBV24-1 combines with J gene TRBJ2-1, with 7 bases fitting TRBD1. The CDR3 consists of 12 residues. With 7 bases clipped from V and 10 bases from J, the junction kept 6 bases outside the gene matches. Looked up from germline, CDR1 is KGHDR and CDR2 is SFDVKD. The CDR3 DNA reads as TGTGCCACCAGCCCGCCGGGACAGGAGCAGTTCTTC. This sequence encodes CATSPPGQEQFF.

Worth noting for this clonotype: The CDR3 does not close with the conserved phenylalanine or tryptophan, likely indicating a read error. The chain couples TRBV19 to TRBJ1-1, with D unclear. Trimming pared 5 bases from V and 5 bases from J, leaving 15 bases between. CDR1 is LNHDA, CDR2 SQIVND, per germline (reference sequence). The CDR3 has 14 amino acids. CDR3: CASSLGPGTTEAFS. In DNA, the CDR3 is TGTGCCAGTAGTCTCGGACCCGGAACGACTGAAGCTTTCTCT.

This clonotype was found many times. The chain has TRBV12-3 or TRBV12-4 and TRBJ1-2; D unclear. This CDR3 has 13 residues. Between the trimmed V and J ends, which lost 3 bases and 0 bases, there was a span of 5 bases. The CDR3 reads CASSFESNYGYTF. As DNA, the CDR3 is TGTGCCAGCAGTTTCGAGTCTAACTATGGCTACACCTTC.

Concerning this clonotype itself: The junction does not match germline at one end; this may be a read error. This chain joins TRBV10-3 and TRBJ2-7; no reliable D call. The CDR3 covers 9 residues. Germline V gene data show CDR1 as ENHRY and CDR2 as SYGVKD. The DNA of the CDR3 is TGTGCCATCAGGGAGTTCGCTGACTTC. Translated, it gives CAIREFADF.